Here is one TCR beta chain with its context. Its specificity is not known. The trim removed 3 bases at V and 7 bases at J, leaving 13 bases unmatched. The germline CDR1 and CDR2 sequences are DFQATT and SNEGSKA (reference sequence). The CDR3 runs to 18 residues. The data stem from a study of CD8 T cells in ankylosing spondylitis. TCR beta libraries were made by quantitative 5'-RACE with molecular barcodes. A single record per CDR3 protein comes from TCRdb applying MiXCR to the 5' RACE reads. The sample consists of hundreds of thousands of distinct CDR3 sequences, roughly 15% of them appearing once. General study points: A TCR beta motif of under ten highly homologous variants seemed to mark ankylosing spondylitis blood. Reportedly, disease-linked clones are significantly enriched in ankylosing spondylitis patients' matched synovial fluid.

The rearrangement uses TRBV20-1 and TRBJ1-6; 12 bases map to TRBD1. The specimen sequenced was blood, either unsorted or a sorted T cell fraction (not recorded which). The clonotype comes from a male donor with ankylosing spondylitis. CDR3 residues: CSASSGTGGRSGNSPLHF. The CDR3 bases are TGCAGTGCTAGTTCCGGGACAGGGGGCCGATCGGGGAATTCACCCCTCCACTTT.